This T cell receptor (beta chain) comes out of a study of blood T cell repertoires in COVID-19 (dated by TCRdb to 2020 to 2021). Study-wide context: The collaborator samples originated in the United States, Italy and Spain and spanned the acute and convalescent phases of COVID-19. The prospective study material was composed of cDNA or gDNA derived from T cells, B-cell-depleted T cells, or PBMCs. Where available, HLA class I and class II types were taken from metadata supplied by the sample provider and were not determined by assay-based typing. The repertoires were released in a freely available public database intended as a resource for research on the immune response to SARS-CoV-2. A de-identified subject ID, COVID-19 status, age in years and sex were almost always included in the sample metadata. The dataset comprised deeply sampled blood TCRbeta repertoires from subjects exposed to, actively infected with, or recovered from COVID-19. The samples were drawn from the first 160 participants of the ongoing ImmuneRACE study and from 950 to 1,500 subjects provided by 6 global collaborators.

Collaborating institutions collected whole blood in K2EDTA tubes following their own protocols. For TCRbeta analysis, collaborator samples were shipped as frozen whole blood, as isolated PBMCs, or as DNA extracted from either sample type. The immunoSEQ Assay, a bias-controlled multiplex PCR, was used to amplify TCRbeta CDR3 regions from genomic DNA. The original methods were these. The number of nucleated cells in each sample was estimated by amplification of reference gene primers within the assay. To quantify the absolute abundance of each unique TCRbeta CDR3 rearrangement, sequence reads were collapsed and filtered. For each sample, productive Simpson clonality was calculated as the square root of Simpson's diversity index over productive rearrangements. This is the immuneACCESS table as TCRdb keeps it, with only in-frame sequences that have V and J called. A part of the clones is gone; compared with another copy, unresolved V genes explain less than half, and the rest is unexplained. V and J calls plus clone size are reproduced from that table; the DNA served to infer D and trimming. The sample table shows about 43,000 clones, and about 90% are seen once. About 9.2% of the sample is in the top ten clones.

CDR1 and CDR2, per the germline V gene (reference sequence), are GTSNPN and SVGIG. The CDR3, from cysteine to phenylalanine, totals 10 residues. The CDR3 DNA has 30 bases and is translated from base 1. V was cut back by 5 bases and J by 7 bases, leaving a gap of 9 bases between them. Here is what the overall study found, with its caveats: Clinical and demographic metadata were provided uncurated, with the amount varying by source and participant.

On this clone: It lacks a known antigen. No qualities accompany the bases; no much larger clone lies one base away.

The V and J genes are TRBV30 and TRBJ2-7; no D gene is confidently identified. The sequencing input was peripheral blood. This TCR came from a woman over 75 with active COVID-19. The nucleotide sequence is TGTGCCTGGGGACGGGTAGAGCAGTACTTC. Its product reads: CAWGRVEQYF.